A selection of T cell receptor beta chains follows, all from one sample in a study of T cell responses to AZD1222 COVID-19 vaccine. Data came from immunoSEQ multiplex PCR; TCRdb stores just in-frame clones and leaves some out. The repertoire includes around 160,000 clones, 82% of them detected once, and over 4% sits in the top ten. Sequenced material: peripheral blood, taken on day 0 of MenACWY control vaccination. These receptors came from an adult in good health. Both conserved end residues are part of each CDR3. The order of the fields is D gene, V gene, J gene, clone size, CDR3 DNA, CDR3 protein. A D gene is named only where the DNA matches it firmly. Rows may omit the clone size; those that give it use once, few, many or a size class.

-	TRBV9	TRBJ1-6	-	TGTGCCAGCAGCGTGACGGAGGGGAGTTCACCCCTCCACTTT	CASSVTEGSSPLHF
-	TRBV5-1	TRBJ1-1	-	TGCGCCAGCAGCCCTCTTCTGAACACTGAAGCTTTCTTT	CASSPLLNTEAFF
-	TRBV19	TRBJ2-1	-	TGTGCCAGTAGTTTCGACAGCCTATCCTACAATGAGCAGTTCTTC	CASSFDSLSYNEQFF
-	TRBV2	TRBJ1-4	few	TGTGCCAGCAGAAATTCCGGGAGGCGTGAAAAACTGTTTTTT	CASRNSGRREKLFF
TRBD2	TRBV6-1	TRBJ2-1	-	TGTGCCAGCAGTGCGGAGCTAGCGGGGGGGCCAGATGAGCAGTTCTTC	CASSAELAGGPDEQFF
-	TRBV30	TRBJ2-3	-	TGTGCCTGGACCATCAAGGTAGATACGCAGTATTTT	CAWTIKVDTQYF
TRBD1	TRBV7-2	TRBJ2-5	-	TGTGCCAGCGGCGACAGGGACCAAGAGACCCAGTACTTC	CASGDRDQETQYF
TRBD2	TRBV7-9	TRBJ2-3	-	TGTGCCAGCAGCGGGGGGGGACGCCTCACAGATACGCAGTATTTT	CASSGGGRLTDTQYF
-	TRBV2	TRBJ2-3	once	TGTGCCAGCAGTGAAATTGCCGATACGCAGTATTTT	CASSEIADTQYF
-	TRBV10-2	TRBJ1-1	-	TGCGCCCGCAGTCCGGGGGGGGCGTTCACTGAAGCTTTCTTT	CARSPGGAFTEAFF
-	TRBV2	TRBJ1-2	-	TGTGCCAGTGAAAGGGACCCAAGGGATATCGGTGGCTACACCTTC	CASERDPRDIGGYTF
-	TRBV6-1	TRBJ1-2	few	TGTGCCAGCAGCTATGACAGTGAGAACTATGGCTACACCTTC	CASSYDSENYGYTF
-	TRBV28	TRBJ1-4	-	TGTGCCATCAAGGAGCAGGGCAGGAATGAAAAACTGTTTTTT	CAIKEQGRNEKLFF
TRBD1	TRBV7-8	TRBJ1-2	-	TGTGCCAGCAGCCTATTATCCGGGACAGGGGGGTATGGCTACACCTTC	CASSLLSGTGGYGYTF
TRBD1	TRBV5-1	TRBJ1-3	-	TGCGCCAGCAGCCCGGGACAGAACTCTGGAAACACCATATATTTT	CASSPGQNSGNTIYF